This T cell receptor (beta chain) was retrieved from a study of blood T cell repertoires in COVID-19. Study background: Researchers got acute and convalescent COVID-19 samples from the United States, Italy and Spain. T cells, B-cell-depleted T cells, or PBMCs supplied cDNA or gDNA.

J lost 9 bases, V lost 7 bases, and 3 bases had no gene match. The CDR3 runs to 11 residues. Germline loops: CDR1 MNHEY, CDR2 SMNVEV (reference sequence). Per the original data handling: Nucleated cell counts were estimated from reference gene primer amplification. Some clones are missing from TCRdb's copy, which holds only in-frame ones; the method was immunoSEQ multiplex PCR. D and trimming come from the DNA, and the V and J calls and clone size come from that table. Among about 120,000 clones listed, more than 70% were seen once. The chain uses TRBV27 and TRBJ2-3; 8 bases match TRBD1. The TCR originated in a man older than 75 with active or convalescent COVID-19. The sample was peripheral blood. The CDR3 here is CASKRDRTQYF. In DNA, the CDR3 is TGTGCCAGCAAGAGGGACAGGACGCAGTATTTT.